The entry that follows covers one TCR beta chain sequence. Its antigen remains unknown. The data belong to a study of T cell responses to AZD1222 COVID-19 vaccine. Study-wide results and limits: Only 5 or 6 AZD1222 recipients were seropositive at baseline. Repertoire collection took place solely once the T cell response had peaked. Reportedly, nearly half of unique spike TCRs recognized epitopes outside B.1.351/B.1.1.7 mutations. Donors were mostly white British, more females; clonal diversity possibly underestimated.

CDR1 MNHEY and CDR2 SMNVEV come from the germline V gene (reference sequence). The CDR3 sequence is 13 residues long. The ends were cut back, 10 bases at V and 0 bases at J, with 10 bases in the middle. Measured with immunoSEQ multiplex PCR; TCRdb has only the in-frame clones, and not every one. Of roughly 100,000 clones listed, 80% to 90% are singletons. The source is an adult in good health. Here the sequenced sample was peripheral blood, taken on day 0 of AZD1222 vaccination. This sequence joins TRBV27 and TRBJ1-3; no clear D. The CDR3 region is CANPLNSGNTIYF. The CDR3 DNA sequence: TGTGCCAACCCCCTCAACTCTGGAAACACCATATATTTT.